There are a few counts of the clone carrying this TCR beta chain. Its antigen is undetermined. Germline V gene data show CDR1 as MNHEY and CDR2 as SMNVEV (reference sequence). The CDR3 has 15 residues. V was pared by 5 bases and J by 5 bases, with 9 bases of the junction left unmatched. The source of the sample is a study of identical twins. Points from the study as a whole: Fewer insertions characterized abundant cord blood beta clonotypes, whereas memory repertoires showed none.

Unique molecular identifiers were present on the cDNA, and a universal primer site came from template switching. TCRdb reprocessed the 5' RACE reads via MiXCR and lists one record per CDR3 protein. The sample consists of 690,000 or so distinct CDR3 sequences, more than 6.5% of them appearing once. The same sample was also used in a study of yellow fever vaccine responses in identical twins.

V is TRBV27 and J is TRBJ2-7; 10 bases match TRBD1. The material sequenced was PBMCs. The TCR comes from a woman between 18 and 30 years old in good health. The CDR3 spells CASSATGQGFHEQYF. CDR3 coding DNA: TGTGCCAGCAGTGCAACGGGACAGGGGTTCCACGAGCAGTACTTC.